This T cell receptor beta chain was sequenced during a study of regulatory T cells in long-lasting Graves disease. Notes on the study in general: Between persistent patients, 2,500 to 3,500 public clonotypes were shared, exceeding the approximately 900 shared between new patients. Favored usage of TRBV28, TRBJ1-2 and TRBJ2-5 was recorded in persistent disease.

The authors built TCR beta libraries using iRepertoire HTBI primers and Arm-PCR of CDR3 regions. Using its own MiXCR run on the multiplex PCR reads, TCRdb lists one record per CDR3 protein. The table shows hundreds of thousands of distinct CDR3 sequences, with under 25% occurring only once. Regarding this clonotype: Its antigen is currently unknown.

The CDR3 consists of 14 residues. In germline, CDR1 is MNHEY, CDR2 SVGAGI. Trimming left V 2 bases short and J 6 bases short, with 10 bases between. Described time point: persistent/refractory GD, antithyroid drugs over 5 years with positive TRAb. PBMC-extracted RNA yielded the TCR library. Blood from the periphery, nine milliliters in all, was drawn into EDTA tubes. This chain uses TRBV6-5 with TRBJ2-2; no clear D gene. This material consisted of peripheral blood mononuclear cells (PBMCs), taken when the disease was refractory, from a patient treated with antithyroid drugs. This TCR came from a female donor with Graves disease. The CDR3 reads CASSYAAMPGELFF. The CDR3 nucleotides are TGTGCCAGCAGTTACGCCGCTATGCCCGGGGAGCTGTTTTTT.